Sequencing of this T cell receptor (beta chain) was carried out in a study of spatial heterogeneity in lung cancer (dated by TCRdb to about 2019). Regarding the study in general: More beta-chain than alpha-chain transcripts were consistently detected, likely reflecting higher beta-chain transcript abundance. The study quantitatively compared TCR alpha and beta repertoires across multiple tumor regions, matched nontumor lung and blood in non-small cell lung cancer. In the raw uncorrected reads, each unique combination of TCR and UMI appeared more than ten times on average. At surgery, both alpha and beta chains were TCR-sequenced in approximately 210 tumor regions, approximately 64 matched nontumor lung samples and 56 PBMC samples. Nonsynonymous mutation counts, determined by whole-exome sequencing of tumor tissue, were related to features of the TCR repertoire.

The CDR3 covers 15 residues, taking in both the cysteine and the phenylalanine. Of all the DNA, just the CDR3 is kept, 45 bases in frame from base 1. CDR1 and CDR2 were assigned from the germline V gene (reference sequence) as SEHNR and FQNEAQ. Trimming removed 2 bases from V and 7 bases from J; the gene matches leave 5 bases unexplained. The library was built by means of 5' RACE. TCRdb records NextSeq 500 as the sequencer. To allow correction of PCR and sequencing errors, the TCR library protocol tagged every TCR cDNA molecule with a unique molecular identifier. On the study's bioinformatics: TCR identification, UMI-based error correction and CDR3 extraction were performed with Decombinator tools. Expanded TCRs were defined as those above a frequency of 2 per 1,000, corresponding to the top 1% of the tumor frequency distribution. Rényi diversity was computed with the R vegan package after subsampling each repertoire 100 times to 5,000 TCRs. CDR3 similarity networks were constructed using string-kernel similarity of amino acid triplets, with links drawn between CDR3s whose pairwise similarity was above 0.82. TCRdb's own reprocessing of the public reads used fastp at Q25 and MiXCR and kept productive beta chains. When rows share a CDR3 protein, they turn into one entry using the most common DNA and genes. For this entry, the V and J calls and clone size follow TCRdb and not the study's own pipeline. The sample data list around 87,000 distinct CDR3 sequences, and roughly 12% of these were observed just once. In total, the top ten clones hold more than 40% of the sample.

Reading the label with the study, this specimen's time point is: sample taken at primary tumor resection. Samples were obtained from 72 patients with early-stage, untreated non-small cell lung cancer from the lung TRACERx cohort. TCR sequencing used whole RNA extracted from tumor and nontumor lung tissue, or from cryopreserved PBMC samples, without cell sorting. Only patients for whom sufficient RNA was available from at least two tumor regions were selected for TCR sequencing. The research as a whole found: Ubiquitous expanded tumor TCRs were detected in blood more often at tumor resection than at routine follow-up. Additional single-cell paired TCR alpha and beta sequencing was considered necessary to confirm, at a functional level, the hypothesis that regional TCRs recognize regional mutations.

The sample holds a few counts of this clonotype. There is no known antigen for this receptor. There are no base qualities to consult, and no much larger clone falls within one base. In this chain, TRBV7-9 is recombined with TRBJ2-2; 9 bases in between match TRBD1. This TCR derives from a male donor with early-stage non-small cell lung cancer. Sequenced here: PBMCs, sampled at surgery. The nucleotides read TGTGCCAGCAGCTTATTGGGACAGGGAGTCGGGGAGCTGTTTTTT. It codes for CASSLLGQGVGELFF.